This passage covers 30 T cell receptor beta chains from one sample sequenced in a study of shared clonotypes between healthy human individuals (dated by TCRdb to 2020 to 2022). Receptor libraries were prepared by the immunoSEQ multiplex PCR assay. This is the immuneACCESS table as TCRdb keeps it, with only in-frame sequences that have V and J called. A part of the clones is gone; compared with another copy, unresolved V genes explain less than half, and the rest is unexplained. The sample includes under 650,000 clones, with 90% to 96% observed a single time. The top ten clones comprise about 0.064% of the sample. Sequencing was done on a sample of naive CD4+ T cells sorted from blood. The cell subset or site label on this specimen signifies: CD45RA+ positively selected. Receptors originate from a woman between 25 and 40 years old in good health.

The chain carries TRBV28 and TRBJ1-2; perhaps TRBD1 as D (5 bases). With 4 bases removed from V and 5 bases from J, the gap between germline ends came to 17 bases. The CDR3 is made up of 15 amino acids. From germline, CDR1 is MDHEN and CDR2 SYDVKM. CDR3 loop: CASSSNPRGAYGYTF. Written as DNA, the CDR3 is TGTGCCAGCAGTTCTAACCCGCGTGGGGCATATGGCTACACCTTC.

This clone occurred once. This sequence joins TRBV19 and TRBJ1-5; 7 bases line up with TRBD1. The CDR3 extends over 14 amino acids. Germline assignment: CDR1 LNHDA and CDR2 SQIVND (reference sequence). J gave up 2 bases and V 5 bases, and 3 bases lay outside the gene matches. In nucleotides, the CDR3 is TGTGCCAGTAGTCGACAGGGTCGCAATCAGCCCCAGCATTTT. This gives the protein CASSRQGRNQPQHF.

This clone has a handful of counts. CDR3 in amino acids: CASSESPYEQYF. CDR3 nucleotides: TGCGCCAGCAGTGAGAGTCCCTACGAGCAGTACTTC. The chain combines TRBV10-1 with TRBJ2-7, with D hard to call. The germline CDR1 and CDR2 sequences are WNHNN and SYGVQD (reference sequence). The V and J ends lost 2 bases and 2 bases respectively, with 4 bases between them. This CDR3 is 12 amino acids long.

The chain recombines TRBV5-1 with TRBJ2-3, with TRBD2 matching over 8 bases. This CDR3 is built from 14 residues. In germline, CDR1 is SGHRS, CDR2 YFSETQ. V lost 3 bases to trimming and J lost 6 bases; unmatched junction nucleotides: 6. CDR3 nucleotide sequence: TGCGCCAGCAGCTCCGGGACTAGTTCTGATACGCAGTATTTT. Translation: CASSSGTSSDTQYF. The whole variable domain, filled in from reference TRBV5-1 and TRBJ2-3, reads KAGVTQTPRYLIKTRGQQVTLSCSPISGHRSVSWYQQTPGQGLQFLFEYFSETQRNKGNFPGRFSGRQFSNSRSEMNVSTLELGDSALYLCASSSGTSSDTQYFGPGTRLTVL.

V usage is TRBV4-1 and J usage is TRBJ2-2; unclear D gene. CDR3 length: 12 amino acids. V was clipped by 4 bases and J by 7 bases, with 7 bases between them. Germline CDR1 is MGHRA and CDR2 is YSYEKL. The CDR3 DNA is TGCGCCAGCAGCCTCTCAGTCGGGGAGCTGTTTTTT. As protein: CASSLSVGELFF.

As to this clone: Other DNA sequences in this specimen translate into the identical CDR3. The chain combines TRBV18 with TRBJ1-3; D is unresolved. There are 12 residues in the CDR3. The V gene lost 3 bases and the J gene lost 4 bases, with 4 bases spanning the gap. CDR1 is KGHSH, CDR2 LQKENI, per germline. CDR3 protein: CASSPRGNTIYF. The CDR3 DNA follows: TGTGCCAGCTCACCGCGGGGAAACACCATATATTTT.

CDR3 nucleotides: TGTGCTAGTGGCCCCGACAGTTACGAGCAGTACTTC. Translated, it gives CASGPDSYEQYF. The V call is TRBV12-5, the J call TRBJ2-7; the D gene is possibly TRBD1 (5 bases). CDR3 length equals 12 residues. Looked up from germline, CDR1 is LGHNT and CDR2 is FRNRAP. V lost 6 bases to trimming and J lost 4 bases, with 10 bases between them.

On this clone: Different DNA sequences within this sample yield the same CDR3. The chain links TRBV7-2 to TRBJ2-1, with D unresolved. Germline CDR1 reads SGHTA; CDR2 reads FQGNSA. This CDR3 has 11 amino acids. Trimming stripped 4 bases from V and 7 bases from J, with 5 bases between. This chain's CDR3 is CASSSLNEQFF. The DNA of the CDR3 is TGTGCCAGCAGCTCTCTGAATGAGCAGTTCTTC.

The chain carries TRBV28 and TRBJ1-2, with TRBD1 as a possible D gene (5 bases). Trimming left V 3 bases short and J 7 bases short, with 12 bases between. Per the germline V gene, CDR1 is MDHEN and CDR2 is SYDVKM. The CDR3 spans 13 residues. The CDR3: CASSFQGMGGYTF. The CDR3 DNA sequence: TGTGCCAGCAGTTTCCAGGGTATGGGTGGCTACACCTTC.

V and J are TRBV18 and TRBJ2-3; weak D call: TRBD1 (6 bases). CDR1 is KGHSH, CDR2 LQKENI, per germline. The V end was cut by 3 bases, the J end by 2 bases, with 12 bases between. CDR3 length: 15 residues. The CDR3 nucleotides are TGTGCCAGCTCACCGGGGCAGGGGTACACAGATACGCAGTATTTT. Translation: CASSPGQGYTDTQYF.

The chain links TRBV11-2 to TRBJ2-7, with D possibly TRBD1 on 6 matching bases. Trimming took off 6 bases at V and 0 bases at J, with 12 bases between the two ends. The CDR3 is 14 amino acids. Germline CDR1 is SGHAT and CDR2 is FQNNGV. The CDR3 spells CASRLTGDSYEQYF. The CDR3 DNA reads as TGTGCCAGCAGGCTGACAGGCGACTCCTACGAGCAGTACTTC.

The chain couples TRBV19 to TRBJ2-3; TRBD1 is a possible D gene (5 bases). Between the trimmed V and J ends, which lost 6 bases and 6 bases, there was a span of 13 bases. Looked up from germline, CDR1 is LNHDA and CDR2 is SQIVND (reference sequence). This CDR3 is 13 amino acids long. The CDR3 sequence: CASSYRIMDTQYF. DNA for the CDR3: TGTGCCAGTAGCTACAGGATCATGGATACGCAGTATTTT.

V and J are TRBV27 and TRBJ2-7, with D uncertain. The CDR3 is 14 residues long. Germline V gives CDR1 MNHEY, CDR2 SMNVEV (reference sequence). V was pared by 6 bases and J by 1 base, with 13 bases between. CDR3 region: CASSYKDGSYEQYF. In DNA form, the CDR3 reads TGTGCCAGCAGCTACAAAGACGGGTCCTACGAGCAGTACTTC.

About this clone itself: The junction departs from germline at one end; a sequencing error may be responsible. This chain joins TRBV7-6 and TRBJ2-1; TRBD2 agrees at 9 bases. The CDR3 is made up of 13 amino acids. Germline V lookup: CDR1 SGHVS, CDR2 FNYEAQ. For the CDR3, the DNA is TGTGCCTCAGGGACTAGCTCCAACAATGAGCAGTTCTTC. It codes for CASGTSSNNEQFF.

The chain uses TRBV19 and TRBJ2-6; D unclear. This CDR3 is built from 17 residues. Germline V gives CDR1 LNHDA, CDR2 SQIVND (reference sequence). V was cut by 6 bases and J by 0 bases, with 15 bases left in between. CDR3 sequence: CASSPLYSGSGANVLTF. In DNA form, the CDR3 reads TGTGCCAGTAGCCCTCTTTACAGTGGCTCTGGGGCCAACGTCCTGACTTTC. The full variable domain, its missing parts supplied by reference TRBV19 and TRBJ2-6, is DGGITQSPKYLFRKEGQNVTLSCEQNLNHDAMYWYRQDPGQGLRLIYYSQIVNDFQKGDIAEGYSVSREKKESFPLTVTSAQKNPTAFYLCASSPLYSGSGANVLTFGAGSRLTVL.

The CDR3 loop reads CASRGQGRETQYF. The CDR3 nucleotides are TGTGCCAGCAGGGGACAGGGTCGGGAGACCCAGTACTTC. This chain links TRBV2 with TRBJ2-5, with 9 bases fitting TRBD1. Germline V lookup: CDR1 SNHLY, CDR2 FYNNEI. V trimming: 6 bases; J trimming: 5 bases; junction bases outside the gene matches: 4. The length of the CDR3 is 13 residues.

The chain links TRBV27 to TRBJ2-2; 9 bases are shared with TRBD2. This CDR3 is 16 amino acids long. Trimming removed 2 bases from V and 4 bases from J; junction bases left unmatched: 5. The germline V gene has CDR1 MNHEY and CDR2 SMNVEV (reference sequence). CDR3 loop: CASSLGIAGVTGELFF. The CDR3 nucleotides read TGTGCCAGCAGTTTAGGAATAGCGGGAGTCACCGGGGAGCTGTTTTTT.

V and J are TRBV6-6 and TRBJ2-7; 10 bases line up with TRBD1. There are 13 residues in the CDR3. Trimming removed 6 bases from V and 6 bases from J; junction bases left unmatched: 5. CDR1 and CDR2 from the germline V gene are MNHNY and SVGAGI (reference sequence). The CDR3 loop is CASRGTGAGEQYF. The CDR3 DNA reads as TGTGCCAGCAGAGGGACAGGGGCCGGCGAGCAGTACTTC.

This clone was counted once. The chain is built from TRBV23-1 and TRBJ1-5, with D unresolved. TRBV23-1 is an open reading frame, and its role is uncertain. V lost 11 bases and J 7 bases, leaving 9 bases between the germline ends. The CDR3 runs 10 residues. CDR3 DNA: TGCGCCCCCGAGGTGCAGCCCCAGCATTTT. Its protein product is CAPEVQPQHF.

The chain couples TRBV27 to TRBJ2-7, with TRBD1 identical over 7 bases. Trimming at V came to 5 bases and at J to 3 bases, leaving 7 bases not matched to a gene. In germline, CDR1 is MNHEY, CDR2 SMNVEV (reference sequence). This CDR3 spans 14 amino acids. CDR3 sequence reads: CASSPTGKDYEQYF. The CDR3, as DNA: TGTGCCAGCAGTCCGACAGGGAAGGACTACGAGCAGTACTTC.

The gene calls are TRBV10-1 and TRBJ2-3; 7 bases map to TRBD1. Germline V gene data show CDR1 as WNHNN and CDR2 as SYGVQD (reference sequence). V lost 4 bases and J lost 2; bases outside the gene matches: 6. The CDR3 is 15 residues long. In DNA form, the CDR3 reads TGCGCCAGCAGTGCCGGGACAGAGTACACAGATACGCAGTATTTT. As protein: CASSAGTEYTDTQYF.

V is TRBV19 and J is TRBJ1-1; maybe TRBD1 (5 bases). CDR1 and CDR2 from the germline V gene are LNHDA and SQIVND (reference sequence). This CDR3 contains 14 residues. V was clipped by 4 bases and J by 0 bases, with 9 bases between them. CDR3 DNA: TGTGCCAGTAGTACGGGGCGTATGAACACTGAAGCTTTCTTT. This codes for CASSTGRMNTEAFF.

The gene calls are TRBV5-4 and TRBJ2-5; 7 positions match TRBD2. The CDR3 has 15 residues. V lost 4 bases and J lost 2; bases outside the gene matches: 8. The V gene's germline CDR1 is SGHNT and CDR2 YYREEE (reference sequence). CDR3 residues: CASSLKLASQETQYF. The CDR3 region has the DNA TGTGCCAGCAGCCTAAAACTAGCGTCGCAAGAGACCCAGTACTTC.

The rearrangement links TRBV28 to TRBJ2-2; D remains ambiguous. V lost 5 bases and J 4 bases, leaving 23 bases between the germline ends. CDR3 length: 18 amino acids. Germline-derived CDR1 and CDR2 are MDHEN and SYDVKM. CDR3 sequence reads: CASSGLERRAISTGELFF. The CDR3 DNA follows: TGTGCCAGCAGTGGGTTGGAGAGACGGGCCATTTCCACCGGGGAGCTGTTTTTT.

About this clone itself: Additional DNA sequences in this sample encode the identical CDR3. The CDR3 coding sequence is TGTGCCAGCTCACCCGACAGTGGAAACACCATATATTTT. Translation: CASSPDSGNTIYF. The J gene is TRBJ1-3, the V gene TRBV18; the D gene is possibly TRBD1 (5 bases). CDR1 is KGHSH, CDR2 LQKENI, per germline. The CDR3 loop spans 13 amino acids. The germline V and J ends were trimmed by 3 bases and 3 bases, with 6 bases remaining between them.

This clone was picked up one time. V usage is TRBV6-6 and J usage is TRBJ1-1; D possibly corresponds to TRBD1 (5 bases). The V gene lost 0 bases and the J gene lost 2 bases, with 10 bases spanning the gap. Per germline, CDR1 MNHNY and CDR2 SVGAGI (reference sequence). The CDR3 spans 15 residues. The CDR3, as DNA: TGTGCCAGCAGTTACTCCCCGGGGGGTAACACTGAAGCTTTCTTT. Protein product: CASSYSPGGNTEAFF.

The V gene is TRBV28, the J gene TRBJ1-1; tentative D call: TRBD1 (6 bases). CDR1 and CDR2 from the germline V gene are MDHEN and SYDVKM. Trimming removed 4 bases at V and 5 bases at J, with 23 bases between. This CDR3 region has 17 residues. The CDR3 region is CASSSPTGIRWGTEAFF. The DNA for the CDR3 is TGTGCCAGCAGTTCCCCGACAGGTATTCGGTGGGGAACTGAAGCTTTCTTT.

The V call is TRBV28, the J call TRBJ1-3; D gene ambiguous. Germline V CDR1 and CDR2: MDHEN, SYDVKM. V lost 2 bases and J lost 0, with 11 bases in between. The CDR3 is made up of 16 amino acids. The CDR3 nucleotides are TGTGCCAGCAGTTTAGCGGGCTGGGACTCTGGAAACACCATATATTTT. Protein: CASSLAGWDSGNTIYF.

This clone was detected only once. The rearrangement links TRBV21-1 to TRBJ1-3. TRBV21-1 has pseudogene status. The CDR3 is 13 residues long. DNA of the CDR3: TGTGCCAGCAGCAAATCGGTTGGAAACACCATATATTTT. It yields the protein CASSKSVGNTIYF.

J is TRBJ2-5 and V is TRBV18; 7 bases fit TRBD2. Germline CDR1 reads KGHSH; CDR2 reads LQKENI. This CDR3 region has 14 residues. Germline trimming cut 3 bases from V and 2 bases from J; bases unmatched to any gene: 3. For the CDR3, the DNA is TGTGCCAGCTCACCGGAACTAGCGCAAGAGACCCAGTACTTC. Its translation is CASSPELAQETQYF. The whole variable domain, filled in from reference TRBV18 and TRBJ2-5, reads NAGVMQNPRHLVRRRGQEARLRCSPMKGHSHVYWYRQLPEEGLKFMVYLQKENIIDESGMPKERFSAEFPKEGPSILRIQQVVRGDSAAYFCASSPELAQETQYFGPGTRLLVL.